The source of this T cell receptor (beta chain) is a study of T cell repertoires in cytomegalovirus infection. Background on the study: An indication of both CMV infection and matching HLA type came from public TCR beta signatures. Notes on the study in general: Across the ex vivo response, the dominant clonotypes were HLA-C-restricted CMV-specific TCR beta clonotypes. The cumulative frequency of public TCR beta families identified carriers of CMV plus the relevant HLA.

This clonotype was found many times. Its antigen is unidentified. This CDR3 comprises 16 residues. The ends were cut back, 1 base at V and 0 bases at J, with 10 bases in the middle. TCRdb reprocessed the reads with MiXCR, giving one entry per CDR3 protein. Of more than 140,000 distinct CDR3 sequences listed, 5.5% to 8% are singletons. This receptor was taken from a human donor in good health (CMV status not recorded). Some clones in this sample may be carry-over from other donors' samples. V is TRBV12-3 or TRBV12-4 and J is TRBJ1-5, with unresolved D. Material for sequencing was PBMCs. CDR3 protein: CASSLGGLFSNQPQHF. In DNA, the CDR3 is TGTGCCAGCAGTTTAGGAGGCCTCTTTAGCAATCAGCCCCAGCATTTT.